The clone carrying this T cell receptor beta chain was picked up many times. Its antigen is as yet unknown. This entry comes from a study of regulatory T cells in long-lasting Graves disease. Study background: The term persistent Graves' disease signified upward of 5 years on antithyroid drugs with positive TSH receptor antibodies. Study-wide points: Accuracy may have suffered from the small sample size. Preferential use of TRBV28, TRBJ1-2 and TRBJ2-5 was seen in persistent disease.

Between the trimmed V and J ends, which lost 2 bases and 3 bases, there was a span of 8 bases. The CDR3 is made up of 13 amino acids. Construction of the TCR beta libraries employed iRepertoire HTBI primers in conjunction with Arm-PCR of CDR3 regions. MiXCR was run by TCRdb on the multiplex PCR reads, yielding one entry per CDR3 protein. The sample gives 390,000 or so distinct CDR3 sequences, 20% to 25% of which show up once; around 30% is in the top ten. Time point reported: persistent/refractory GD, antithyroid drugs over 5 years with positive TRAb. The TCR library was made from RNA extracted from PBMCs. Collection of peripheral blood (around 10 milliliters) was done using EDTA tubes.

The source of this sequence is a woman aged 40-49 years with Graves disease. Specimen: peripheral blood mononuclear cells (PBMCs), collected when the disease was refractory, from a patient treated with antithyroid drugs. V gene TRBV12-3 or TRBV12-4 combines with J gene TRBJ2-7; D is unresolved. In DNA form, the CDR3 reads TGTGCCAGCAGTTTAATGTGGCACTACGAGCAGTACTTC. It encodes CASSLMWHYEQYF.